Below are 30 T cell receptor beta chains sequenced from a single sample in a study of control samples from healthy donors and cancer patients. Sequencing used immunoSEQ multiplex PCR; TCRdb keeps in-frame clones, though not all of them. This repertoire shows about 140,000 clones, about nine tenths found once; its top ten account for 11%. The specimen was blood. These receptors were collected from a man aged 30-40 years in good health.

V is TRBV2 and J is TRBJ1-5, with TRBD1 as a possible D gene (6 bases). Germline values: CDR1 SNHLY, CDR2 FYNNEI. The CDR3 is made up of 15 amino acids. V was clipped by 7 bases and J by 0 bases, with 13 bases between them. The CDR3 protein is CASKQGENSNQPQHF. The CDR3 DNA sequence: TGTGCCAGCAAACAGGGCGAGAATAGCAATCAGCCCCAGCATTTT. The complete variable domain, with remaining parts taken from reference TRBV2 and TRBJ1-5, reads EPEVTQTPSHQVTQMGQEVILRCVPISNHLYFYWYRQILGQKVEFLVSFYNNEISEKSEIFDDQFSVERPDGSNFTLKIRSTKLEDSAMYFCASKQGENSNQPQHFGDGTRLSIL.

The gene calls are TRBV5-1 and TRBJ2-7; 7 nucleotides match TRBD1. Looked up from germline, CDR1 is SGHRS and CDR2 is YFSETQ. V gave up 4 bases and J gave up 2 bases; unmatched junction bases: 12. The CDR3 contains 16 residues. The chain's CDR3 is CASSLEGGRFTYEQYF. CDR3 DNA sequence: TGCGCCAGCAGCCTAGAAGGGGGCAGGTTTACCTACGAGCAGTACTTC.

The chain employs TRBV6-2 or TRBV6-3 and TRBJ2-2; D unclear. The CDR3 covers 13 residues. V shed 0 bases and J shed 7 bases, with 6 bases lying between them. The germline gives CDR1 MNHEY, CDR2 SVGEGT. The CDR3 region has the DNA TGTGCCAGCAGTTACTCGAGCAGCGGGGAGCTGTTTTTT. Residues: CASSYSSSGELFF.

The chain uses TRBV7-6 and TRBJ1-2; D may be TRBD1 (5 bases). CDR1 and CDR2 from the germline V gene are SGHVS and FNYEAQ. This CDR3 has 13 amino acids. V dropped 5 bases and J dropped 4 bases, with 11 bases sitting between them. In DNA, the CDR3 is TGTGCCAGCAGCCGAATCGACAGCTATGGCTACACCTTC. Its translation is CASSRIDSYGYTF.

The chain recombines TRBV6-6 with TRBJ1-1, with D possibly being TRBD1 (5 bases). V was clipped by 7 bases and J by 2 bases, with 14 bases between them. The germline V gene encodes CDR1 MNHNY and CDR2 SVGAGI (reference sequence). The CDR3 is 14 amino acids. This CDR3 is CASTTQGANTEAFF. The CDR3 DNA reads TGTGCCAGCACCACCCAGGGTGCCAACACTGAAGCTTTCTTT.

The chain recombines TRBV7-8 with TRBJ2-5; D not certain. Trimming left V 0 bases short and J 0 bases short, with 2 bases between. The CDR3 is 13 residues long. Germline assignment: CDR1 SGHVS and CDR2 FQNEAQ. DNA for the CDR3: TGTGCCAGCAGCTTAGCGTACCAAGAGACCCAGTACTTC. As protein: CASSLAYQETQYF.

This rearrangement joins TRBV30 to TRBJ2-7, with D unclear. The CDR3 runs to 16 residues. Germline loops: CDR1 GTSNPN, CDR2 SVGIG (reference sequence). V was shortened by 2 bases and J by 3 bases, with 20 bases between the two germline ends. The CDR3 spells CAWSRTVGITGYEQYF. In DNA, the CDR3 is TGTGCCTGGAGTAGGACGGTGGGAATAACTGGCTACGAGCAGTACTTC.

This chain connects TRBV12-3 or TRBV12-4 to TRBJ1-1; weak D call: TRBD1 (5 bases). Trimming pared 7 bases from V and 4 bases from J, leaving 13 bases between. This CDR3 is built from 13 residues. The CDR3 loop is CASTLGVLTEAFF. CDR3 nucleotides: TGTGCCAGCACCTTGGGGGTTCTCACTGAAGCTTTCTTT.

In regard to this clone: The junction departs from the called germline gene at one end, perhaps through a read error. In DNA form, the CDR3 reads TGTGCCAGCAGCCTAGCGGGAGGGCCTTATAATGAGCAGTTCTTC. Amino acids: CASSLAGGPYNEQFF. V usage is TRBV7-6 and J usage is TRBJ2-1; 12 positions match TRBD2. This CDR3 region has 15 residues. The germline gives CDR1 SGHVS, CDR2 FNYEAQ.

The V and J genes are TRBV6-6 and TRBJ1-6, with 10 bases that match TRBD1. After removal of 5 bases from V and 9 bases from J, the junction contained 7 bases not matched to a gene. The CDR3 loop spans 15 amino acids. CDR1 and CDR2 from the germline V gene are MNHNY and SVGAGI (reference sequence). The CDR3 sequence is CASSQNRDRGSPLHF. Here the CDR3 DNA reads TGTGCCAGCAGTCAAAACCGGGACAGGGGTTCACCCCTCCACTTT.

This clone was seen a handful of times. The chain recombines TRBV9 with TRBJ1-4, with D possibly being TRBD1 (5 bases). Trimming pared 2 bases from V and 0 bases from J, leaving 20 bases between. CDR3 size: 19 residues. CDR1 is SGDLS and CDR2 is YYNGEE in the germline V gene. CDR3 DNA sequence: TGTGCCAGCAGCGTTTGTTGCTTTAAGAGAGGGGCAACTAATGAAAAACTGTTTTTT. Protein sequence: CASSVCCFKRGATNEKLFF.

This clone turned up a few times. Here the CDR3 DNA reads TGTGCCAGCAGCCCCTCCGGCGCGCTAGCGGAGGCGCAGTACTTC. This codes for CASSPSGALAEAQYF. The rearrangement uses TRBV9 and TRBJ2-7; 7 bases align to TRBD2. The CDR3 extends over 15 amino acids. Germline assignment: CDR1 SGDLS and CDR2 YYNGEE. Trimming removed 4 bases from V and 9 bases from J; junction bases left unmatched: 16. The full variable domain, completed using reference TRBV9 and TRBJ2-7, is DSGVTQTPKHLITATGQRVTLRCSPRSGDLSVYWYQQSLDQGLQFLIQYYNGEERAKGNILERFSAQQFPDLHSELNLSSLELGDSALYFCASSPSGALAEAQYFGPGTRLTVT.

The rearrangement uses TRBV29-1 and TRBJ1-5, with D maybe TRBD1 (5 bases). Germline loops: CDR1 SQVTM, CDR2 ANQGSEA. V lost 4 bases, J lost 3 bases, and 10 bases lay in between. This CDR3 region has 13 residues. CDR3 loop: CSVASGTNQPQHF. The CDR3 DNA sequence: TGCAGCGTTGCGTCAGGGACCAATCAGCCCCAGCATTTT.

V is TRBV2 and J is TRBJ1-2; no definite D call. This CDR3 comprises 15 residues. CDR1 and CDR2 from the germline V gene are SNHLY and FYNNEI. The V end was cut by 0 bases, the J end by 4 bases, with 12 bases between. The CDR3 is CASSEAASAGYGYTF. The CDR3, as DNA: TGTGCCAGCAGTGAAGCGGCCAGCGCCGGCTATGGCTACACCTTC.

The chain's CDR3 is CAIGVSGRTSYEQYF. In DNA form, the CDR3 reads TGTGCCATCGGCGTAAGCGGGAGGACCTCCTACGAGCAGTACTTC. The V gene is TRBV10-3, the J gene TRBJ2-7; 9 nucleotides line up with TRBD2. Germline lookup yields CDR1 ENHRY and CDR2 SYGVKD. The CDR3 length is 15 residues. V dropped 8 bases and J dropped 0; count of bases not matched to a gene: 8.

The rearrangement uses TRBV5-6 and TRBJ2-5; possibly TRBD1 or TRBD2 for D (6 bases each). Germline V gives CDR1 SGHDT, CDR2 YYEEEE. V was trimmed by 1 base and J by 3 bases, leaving 13 bases between them. The CDR3 is 15 residues long. The DNA for the CDR3 is TGTGCCAGCAGCTTGTTACAGGGAGGAGAAGAGACCCAGTACTTC. As protein: CASSLLQGGEETQYF.

The chain carries TRBV9 and TRBJ2-7; D might be TRBD2 (5 bases). The CDR3 consists of 14 residues. Trimming cost V 0 bases and J 2 bases, with 9 bases left between them. Per germline, CDR1 SGDLS and CDR2 YYNGEE. The CDR3 DNA reads as TGTGCCAGCAGCGTAGGGAGGTCCGCCTACGAGCAGTACTTC. It codes for CASSVGRSAYEQYF.

The chain couples TRBV29-1 to TRBJ1-2; maybe TRBD1 (6 bases). Germline loops: CDR1 SQVTM, CDR2 ANQGSEA. The CDR3 sequence is 14 residues long. Trimming removed 1 base from V and 1 base from J, with 10 bases in between. This chain's CDR3 is CSVEGRGFNYGYTF. In nucleotides, the CDR3 is TGCAGCGTTGAAGGCAGGGGATTTAACTATGGCTACACCTTC. Together with reference TRBV29-1 and TRBJ1-2, the CDR3 gives the full variable domain: SAVISQKPSRDICQRGTSLTIQCQVDSQVTMMFWYRQQPGQSLTLIATANQGSEATYESGFVIDKFPISRPNLTFSTLTVSNMSPEDSSIYLCSVEGRGFNYGYTFGSGTRLTVV.

The count of this clone is one. V usage is TRBV7-9 and J usage is TRBJ1-6; D is perhaps TRBD1 (6 bases). CDR3 size: 15 residues. The germline V and J ends were trimmed by 1 base and 7 bases, with 11 bases remaining between them. The germline CDR1 and CDR2 sequences are SEHNR and FQNEAQ (reference sequence). The CDR3 protein is CASSLGTVKNSPLHF. The CDR3 nucleotides read TGTGCCAGCAGCTTAGGGACAGTAAAAAATTCACCCCTCCACTTT. The full variable domain, with the rest looked up from reference TRBV7-9 and TRBJ1-6, is DTGVSQNPRHKITKRGQNVTFRCDPISEHNRLYWYRQTLGQGPEFLTYFQNEAQLEKSRLLSDRFSAERPKGSFSTLEIQRTEQGDSAMYLCASSLGTVKNSPLHFGNGTRLTVT.

In this sample, this clone turned up once. The chain couples TRBV4-3 to TRBJ2-1; D ambiguous. Between the trimmed V and J ends, which lost 3 bases and 8 bases, there was a span of 8 bases. Germline-derived CDR1 and CDR2 are LGHNA and YSLEER. This CDR3 is built from 12 residues. CDR3 nucleotides: TGCGCCAGCAGCCATGGCACGGATGAGCAGTTCTTC. Protein: CASSHGTDEQFF.

The chain carries TRBV6-5 and TRBJ2-1; possibly TRBD1 for D (5 bases). The CDR3 consists of 12 residues. Per germline, CDR1 MNHEY and CDR2 SVGAGI. V gave up 7 bases and J gave up 14 bases, with 18 bases separating them. The chain's CDR3 is CASKGPNSNEFF. In nucleotides, the CDR3 is TGTGCCAGCAAGGGGCCAAACAGTAACGAGTTCTTC.

This sequence joins TRBV10-3 and TRBJ2-1, with 14 bases identical to TRBD2. Germline V gene sequence: CDR1 ENHRY, CDR2 SYGVKD. The CDR3 is 19 amino acids. J gave up 4 bases and V 4 bases, and 12 bases lay outside the gene matches. In DNA form, the CDR3 reads TGTGCCATCAGTGCTCCCCCGGGACTAGCGGGAGCAGCTTACAATGAGCAGTTCTTC. It yields the protein CAISAPPGLAGAAYNEQFF.

The chain combines TRBV6-5 with TRBJ2-7; D is tentatively TRBD1 or TRBD2 (5 bases each). The germline V and J ends were trimmed by 8 bases and 4 bases, with 15 bases remaining between them. This CDR3 has 13 amino acids. Germline V CDR1 and CDR2: MNHEY, SVGAGI. CDR3 sequence reads: CASGRDAQYEQYF. The CDR3 DNA sequence: TGTGCCAGCGGACGGGACGCCCAATACGAGCAGTACTTC.

In its sample, this clone was seen once. This chain uses TRBV30 with TRBJ1-2; no clear D gene. The CDR3 runs 14 residues. The germline gives CDR1 GTSNPN, CDR2 SVGIG (reference sequence). Deletions cut 7 bases from V and 6 bases from J, with 21 bases between. CDR3 DNA sequence: TGTGCCTCTCCGACACGAACGGGAGCTAATGGCTACACCTTC. As protein: CASPTRTGANGYTF.

In this sample, this clone turned up a few times. Germline and junction disagree at one end, which may indicate a read error. This chain joins TRBV15 and TRBJ1-2, with D unclear. CDR1 is LNHNV, CDR2 YYDKDF, per germline (reference sequence). CDR3 length: 12 amino acids. CDR3 in DNA: TGTGCCACCAGCAGAGACCACTACGGCTACACCTTC. Encoded protein: CATSRDHYGYTF.

This chain connects TRBV3-1 (or the pseudogene TRBV3-2) to TRBJ2-1, with D perhaps TRBD2 (6 bases). The CDR3 has 17 residues. Germline lookup yields CDR1 LGHDT and CDR2 YNNKEL (reference sequence). V was pared by 0 bases and J by 1 base, with 13 bases between. CDR3 sequence (DNA): TGTGCCAGCAGCCAAGATCTCGCGGGAACTTCCTACAATGAGCAGTTCTTC. Translating gives CASSQDLAGTSYNEQFF.

The chain couples TRBV9 to TRBJ2-3; D is perhaps TRBD2 (6 bases). The germline V gene encodes CDR1 SGDLS and CDR2 YYNGEE. The CDR3 has 14 amino acids. Trimming removed 3 bases at V and 0 bases at J, with 8 bases between. CDR3 amino acids: CASSAGTSTDTQYF. CDR3 sequence (DNA): TGTGCCAGCAGCGCCGGGACTAGCACAGATACGCAGTATTTT.

The table lists this clone with a count of one. The J gene is TRBJ1-2, the V gene TRBV11-2, with 9 nucleotides matching TRBD1. The J segment lost 7 bases and the V segment lost 4 bases, leaving 7 bases of the junction unmatched. The CDR3 length is 14 residues. The germline V gene has CDR1 SGHAT and CDR2 FQNNGV. CDR3 in amino acids: CASSSGTGLGGYTF. The CDR3 nucleotides are TGTGCCAGCAGCTCCGGGACAGGGTTGGGTGGCTACACCTTC.

The J gene is TRBJ2-1, the V gene TRBV11-2; the match to TRBD2 covers 7 bases. The CDR3 covers 15 residues. The trim removed 0 bases at V and 7 bases at J, leaving 6 bases unmatched. Looked up from germline, CDR1 is SGHAT and CDR2 is FQNNGV. CDR3 loop: CASSLDGGRKNEQFF. The CDR3 nucleotides read TGTGCCAGCAGCTTAGATGGCGGGAGAAAAAATGAGCAGTTCTTC.

The chain combines TRBV5-5 with TRBJ2-7; 10 positions agree with TRBD1. The CDR3 has 14 amino acids. Germline assignment: CDR1 SGHKS and CDR2 YYEKEE (reference sequence). The trim removed 4 bases at V and 6 bases at J, leaving 7 bases unmatched. CDR3 DNA: TGTGCCAGCAGCCACGGGACAGGGGAAGTCGAGCAGTACTTC. Translating it yields CASSHGTGEVEQYF.